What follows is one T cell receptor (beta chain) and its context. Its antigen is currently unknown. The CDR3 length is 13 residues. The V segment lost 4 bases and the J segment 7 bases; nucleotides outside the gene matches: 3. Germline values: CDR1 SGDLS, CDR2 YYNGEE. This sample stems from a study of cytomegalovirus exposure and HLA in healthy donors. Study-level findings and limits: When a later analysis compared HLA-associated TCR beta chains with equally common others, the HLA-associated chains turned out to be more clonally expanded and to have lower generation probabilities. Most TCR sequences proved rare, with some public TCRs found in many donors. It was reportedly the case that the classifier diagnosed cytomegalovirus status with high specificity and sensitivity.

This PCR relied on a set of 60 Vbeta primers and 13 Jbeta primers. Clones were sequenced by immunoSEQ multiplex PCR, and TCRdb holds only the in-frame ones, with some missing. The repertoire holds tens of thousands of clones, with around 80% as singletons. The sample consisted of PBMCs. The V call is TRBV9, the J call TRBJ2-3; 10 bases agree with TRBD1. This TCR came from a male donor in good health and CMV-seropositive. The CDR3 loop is CASSWTGGNTQYF. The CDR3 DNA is TGTGCCAGCAGCTGGACAGGGGGGAATACGCAGTATTTT.